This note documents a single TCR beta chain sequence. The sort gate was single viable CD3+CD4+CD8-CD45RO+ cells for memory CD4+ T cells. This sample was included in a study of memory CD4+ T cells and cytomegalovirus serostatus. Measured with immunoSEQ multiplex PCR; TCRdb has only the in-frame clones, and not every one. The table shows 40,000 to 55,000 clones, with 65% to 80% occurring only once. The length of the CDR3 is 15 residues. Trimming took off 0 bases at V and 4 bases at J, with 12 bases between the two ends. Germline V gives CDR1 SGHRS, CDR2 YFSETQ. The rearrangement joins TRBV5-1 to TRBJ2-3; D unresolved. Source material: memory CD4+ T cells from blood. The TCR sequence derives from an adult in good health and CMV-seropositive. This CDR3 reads CASSLVAATADTQYF. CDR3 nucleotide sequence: TGCGCCAGCAGCTTGGTAGCTGCAACCGCAGATACGCAGTATTTT.